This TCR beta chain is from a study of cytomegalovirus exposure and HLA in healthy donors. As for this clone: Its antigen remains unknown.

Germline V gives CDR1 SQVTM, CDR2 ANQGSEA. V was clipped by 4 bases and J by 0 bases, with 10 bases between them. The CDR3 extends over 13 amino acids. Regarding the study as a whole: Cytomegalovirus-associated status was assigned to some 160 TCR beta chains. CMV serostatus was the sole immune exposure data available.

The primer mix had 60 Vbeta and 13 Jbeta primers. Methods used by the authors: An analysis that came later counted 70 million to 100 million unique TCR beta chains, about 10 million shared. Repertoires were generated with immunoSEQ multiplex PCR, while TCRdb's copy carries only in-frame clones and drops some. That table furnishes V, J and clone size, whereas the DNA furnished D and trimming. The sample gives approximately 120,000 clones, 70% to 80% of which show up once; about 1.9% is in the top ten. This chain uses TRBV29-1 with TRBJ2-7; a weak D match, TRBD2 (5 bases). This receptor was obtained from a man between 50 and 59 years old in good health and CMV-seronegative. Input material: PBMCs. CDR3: CSVARGRSYEQYF. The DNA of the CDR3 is TGCAGCGTTGCACGGGGTCGCTCCTACGAGCAGTACTTC.